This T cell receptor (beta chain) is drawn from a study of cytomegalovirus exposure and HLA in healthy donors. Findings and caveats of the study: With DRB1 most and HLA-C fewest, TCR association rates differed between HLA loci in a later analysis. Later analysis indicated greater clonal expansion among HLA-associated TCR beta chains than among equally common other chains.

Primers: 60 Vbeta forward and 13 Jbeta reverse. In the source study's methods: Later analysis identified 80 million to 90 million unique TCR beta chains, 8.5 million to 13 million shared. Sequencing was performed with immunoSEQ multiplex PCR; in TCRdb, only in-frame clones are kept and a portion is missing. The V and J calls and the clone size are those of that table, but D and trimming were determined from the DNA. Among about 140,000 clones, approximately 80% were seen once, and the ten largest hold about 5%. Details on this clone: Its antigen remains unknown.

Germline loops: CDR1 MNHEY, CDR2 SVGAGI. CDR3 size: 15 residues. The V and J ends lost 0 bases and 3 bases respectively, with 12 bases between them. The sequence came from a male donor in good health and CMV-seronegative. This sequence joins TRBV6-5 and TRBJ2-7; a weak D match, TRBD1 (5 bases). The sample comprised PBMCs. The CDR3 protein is CASSYSNKGDYEQYF. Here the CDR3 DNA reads TGTGCCAGCAGTTACTCAAATAAAGGGGACTACGAGCAGTACTTC.